Below are 22 T cell receptor beta chains sequenced from a single sample in a study of blood T cell repertoires in COVID-19. Generated by immunoSEQ multiplex PCR, the TCRdb table keeps only in-frame clones and is missing some. The sample records 39,000 or so clones, 81% being singletons. Sequencing input: peripheral blood. These receptors came from a man aged 35 to 55 with active or convalescent COVID-19.

CDR3 DNA: TGTGCCAGCAGCTTGGGACAGGGGGAAAAACTGTTTTTT. This translates into CASSLGQGEKLFF. The chain links TRBV11-2 to TRBJ1-4, with 10 bases matching TRBD1. CDR3 length: 13 residues. Trimming removed 3 bases from V and 8 bases from J; junction bases left unmatched: 0. The germline CDR1 and CDR2 sequences are SGHAT and FQNNGV.

This chain joins TRBV24-1 and TRBJ1-1, with D hard to call. The CDR3 extends over 13 amino acids. With 3 bases removed from V and 0 bases from J, the gap between germline ends came to 4 bases. The germline V gene has CDR1 KGHDR and CDR2 SFDVKD. The CDR3 sequence: CATSDTVNTEAFF. DNA for the CDR3: TGTGCCACCAGTGATACTGTGAACACTGAAGCTTTCTTT.

This chain uses TRBV6-5 with TRBJ2-3, with 7 bases aligning to TRBD1. From germline, CDR1 is MNHEY and CDR2 SVGAGI. CDR3 size: 15 residues. Trimming removed 2 bases from V and 2 bases from J; junction bases left unmatched: 4. CDR3 coding DNA: TGTGCCAGCAGTTACGCGACAGGGATCACAGATACGCAGTATTTT. This translates into CASSYATGITDTQYF.

DNA for the CDR3: TGTGCCAGCAGCTTAGCGGCCGGGACAAGAAATTCACCCCTCCACTTT. It yields the protein CASSLAAGTRNSPLHF. V and J are TRBV7-9 and TRBJ1-6; possibly TRBD1 for D (6 bases). CDR3 size: 16 residues. The V and J ends lost 0 bases and 7 bases respectively, with 13 bases between them. Germline CDR1 reads SEHNR; CDR2 reads FQNEAQ (reference sequence). Using reference TRBV7-9 and TRBJ1-6 for the parts outside the CDR3, the full variable domain is DTGVSQNPRHKITKRGQNVTFRCDPISEHNRLYWYRQTLGQGPEFLTYFQNEAQLEKSRLLSDRFSAERPKGSFSTLEIQRTEQGDSAMYLCASSLAAGTRNSPLHFGNGTRLTVT.

CDR3 sequence reads: CASSDLATSSYEQYF. The CDR3 DNA reads TGCGCCAGCAGTGATCTAGCGACTTCTTCCTACGAGCAGTACTTC. The V and J genes are TRBV10-2 and TRBJ2-7; a weak D match, TRBD2 (6 bases). The V gene lost 3 bases and the J gene lost 1 base, with 13 bases spanning the gap. CDR3 length: 15 residues. Germline V lookup: CDR1 WSHSY, CDR2 SAAADI.

V is TRBV7-9 and J is TRBJ2-2; TRBD2 matches at 9 bases. This CDR3 spans 16 amino acids. Germline CDR1 is SEHNR and CDR2 is FQNEAQ (reference sequence). V lost 4 bases and J lost 4; bases outside the gene matches: 7. The DNA for the CDR3 is TGTGCCAGCAGCTCGTTAGCGGGAGAGGCCACCGGGGAGCTGTTTTTT. Amino acid sequence: CASSSLAGEATGELFF.

The chain has TRBV11-2 and TRBJ2-7; 12 nucleotides line up with TRBD2. This CDR3 has 14 amino acids. After removal of 4 bases from V and 3 bases from J, the junction contained 1 base not matched to a gene. The germline V gene encodes CDR1 SGHAT and CDR2 FQNNGV. The CDR3 region has the DNA TGTGCCAGCAGCTCGGGACTAGCGGGCTACGAGCAGTACTTC. This gives the protein CASSSGLAGYEQYF.

V and J are TRBV9 and TRBJ2-1; TRBD1 matches at 9 bases. The germline V gene has CDR1 SGDLS and CDR2 YYNGEE. This CDR3 comprises 15 residues. The V and J ends lost 0 bases and 10 bases, in that order; junction bases with no gene match: 8. The CDR3 nucleotides read TGTGCCAGCAGCGTAGAATGGGACAGGGCGGGGGAGCAGTTCTTC. Translation: CASSVEWDRAGEQFF.

This clone was recorded once. This chain joins TRBV5-5 and TRBJ1-1; no definite D call. Trimming pared 0 bases from V and 4 bases from J, leaving 10 bases between. Germline assignment: CDR1 SGHKS and CDR2 YYEKEE (reference sequence). This CDR3 has 14 amino acids. In nucleotides, the CDR3 is TGTGCCAGCAGCTTGGAGAGGGTAGTCACTGAAGCTTTCTTT. This encodes CASSLERVVTEAFF. Full variable domain (outside the CDR3, taken from reference TRBV5-5 and TRBJ1-1): DAGVTQSPTHLIKTRGQQVTLRCSPISGHKSVSWYQQVLGQGPQFIFQYYEKEERGRGNFPDRFSARQFPNYSSELNVNALLLGDSALYLCASSLERVVTEAFFGQGTRLTVV.

CDR3: CASSDRQFYEQYF. The CDR3 DNA reads as TGTGCCAGCAGTGATCGACAGTTCTACGAGCAGTACTTC. The V and J genes are TRBV2 and TRBJ2-7; perhaps TRBD1 as D (5 bases). Between the trimmed V and J ends, which lost 3 bases and 3 bases, there was a span of 9 bases. CDR3 length: 13 residues. Germline V CDR1 and CDR2: SNHLY, FYNNEI. Together with reference TRBV2 and TRBJ2-7, the CDR3 gives the full variable domain: EPEVTQTPSHQVTQMGQEVILRCVPISNHLYFYWYRQILGQKVEFLVSFYNNEISEKSEIFDDQFSVERPDGSNFTLKIRSTKLEDSAMYFCASSDRQFYEQYFGPGTRLTVT.

This chain links TRBV5-4 with TRBJ2-7, with TRBD2 matching over 7 bases. This CDR3 comprises 13 residues. The V segment lost 10 bases and the J segment 0 bases; nucleotides outside the gene matches: 7. CDR1 is SGHNT and CDR2 is YYREEE in the germline V gene (reference sequence). The CDR3 loop is CAAAGGSSYEQYF. The CDR3 DNA reads TGTGCCGCCGCGGGCGGGAGCTCCTACGAGCAGTACTTC.

The chain couples TRBV2 to TRBJ2-7; perhaps TRBD1 as D (6 bases). The V gene lost 8 bases and the J gene lost 2 bases, with 10 bases spanning the gap. The germline V gene has CDR1 SNHLY and CDR2 FYNNEI. The CDR3 is made up of 12 amino acids. For the CDR3, the DNA is TGTGCCAGCGCATCAGGGGCCTACGAGCAGTACTTC. Translated: CASASGAYEQYF. Drawing the rest from reference TRBV2 and TRBJ2-7, the complete variable domain is EPEVTQTPSHQVTQMGQEVILRCVPISNHLYFYWYRQILGQKVEFLVSFYNNEISEKSEIFDDQFSVERPDGSNFTLKIRSTKLEDSAMYFCASASGAYEQYFGPGTRLTVT.

The chain carries TRBV19 and TRBJ1-2; D not certain. This CDR3 comprises 13 residues. V was clipped by 5 bases and J by 8 bases, with 15 bases between them. Germline-derived CDR1 and CDR2 are LNHDA and SQIVND (reference sequence). The CDR3 region is CASSGERLEGYTF. The CDR3, as DNA: TGTGCCAGTAGTGGAGAGCGGTTAGAAGGCTACACCTTC.

This clone has a single count. J is TRBJ1-1 and V is TRBV6-5, with a tentative D call TRBD1 (6 bases). Germline V gene lookup returns CDR1 MNHEY and CDR2 SVGAGI. The CDR3 runs 12 residues. V was shortened by 8 bases and J by 5 bases, with 12 bases between the two germline ends. CDR3 DNA: TGTGCCAGCTCGCAGGGGATAACTGAAGCTTTCTTT. Translating it yields CASSQGITEAFF.

This chain connects TRBV6-6 to TRBJ2-7; D is unresolved. Germline loops: CDR1 MNHNY, CDR2 SVGAGI (reference sequence). Trimming removed 6 bases from V and 0 bases from J, with 9 bases in between. The CDR3 is made up of 13 amino acids. CDR3 DNA sequence: TGTGCCAGCAGGGATTACAGCTCCTACGAGCAGTACTTC. Translating gives CASRDYSSYEQYF.

The chain joins TRBV28 to TRBJ2-5; D not certain. V gave up 2 bases and J gave up 5 bases, with 3 bases separating them. The germline CDR1 and CDR2 sequences are MDHEN and SYDVKM. The CDR3 covers 11 residues. The CDR3 sequence: CASSLRETQYF. CDR3 in DNA: TGTGCCAGCAGTTTACGGGAGACCCAGTACTTC.

This clone was observed a handful of times. This chain links TRBV24-1 with TRBJ1-5; 9 bases are a match to TRBD1. CDR1 and CDR2 from the germline V gene are KGHDR and SFDVKD. CDR3 length: 16 amino acids. The V and J ends lost 4 bases and 2 bases, in that order; junction bases with no gene match: 5. The CDR3 nucleotides read TGTGCCACCAGTGAACACGGACAGGGGCGCAATCAGCCCCAGCATTTT. Translating gives CATSEHGQGRNQPQHF.

The chain combines TRBV28 with TRBJ1-1; 7 nucleotides agree with TRBD1. The CDR3 has 14 amino acids. Germline V lookup: CDR1 MDHEN, CDR2 SYDVKM. Germline trimming cut 7 bases from V and 1 base from J; bases unmatched to any gene: 6. CDR3 region: CASTPDRRNTEAFF. The CDR3 nucleotides are TGTGCCAGCACTCCGGACAGGAGGAACACTGAAGCTTTCTTT.

This clone was seen once. The rearrangement links TRBV5-4 to TRBJ2-2, with a possible D match to TRBD2 (6 bases). The CDR3 runs to 17 residues. V was clipped by 0 bases and J by 3 bases, with 15 bases between them. CDR1 SGHNT and CDR2 YYREEE come from the germline V gene (reference sequence). CDR3 in DNA: TGTGCCAGCAGCTTGGCCGGAGGGGCCGTGGACACCGGGGAGCTGTTTTTT. Its protein product is CASSLAGGAVDTGELFF.

V is TRBV4-3 and J is TRBJ1-2; D is perhaps TRBD1 (5 bases). Germline V gene sequence: CDR1 LGHNA, CDR2 YSLEER. The CDR3 has 16 residues. Deletions cut 1 base from V and 4 bases from J, with 16 bases between. For the CDR3, the DNA is TGCGCCAGCAGCCAAGCCGTCTCAGGGATGGGCTATGGCTACACCTTC. It specifies CASSQAVSGMGYGYTF.

The chain links TRBV6-5 to TRBJ2-2; TRBD2 is a possible D gene (5 bases). Per germline, CDR1 MNHEY and CDR2 SVGAGI. V was trimmed by 6 bases and J by 8 bases, leaving 19 bases between them. The CDR3 loop spans 15 amino acids. DNA of the CDR3: TGTGCCAGCAGCCCAGAGATTACCCGGGGAGGGGAGCTGTTTTTT. This codes for CASSPEITRGGELFF.

J is TRBJ2-1 and V is TRBV7-3; 7 bases line up with TRBD2. The length of the CDR3 is 14 residues. CDR1 is SGHTA and CDR2 is FQGTGA in the germline V gene. J lost 5 bases, V lost 5 bases, and 6 bases had no gene match. This CDR3 is CASSPSLADNEQFF. The DNA for the CDR3 is TGTGCCAGCAGCCCAAGTCTAGCGGACAATGAGCAGTTCTTC.